A single sample gave rise to the 16 T cell receptor beta chains below, sequenced in a study of T cells in Graves' hyperthyroidism and ophthalmopathy. From RNA transcripts, TCR beta CDR3 regions were amplified. First-round RT-PCR targeting the TCR CDR3 was performed with the HTBI primer set. TCRdb independently ran MiXCR on the multiplex PCR reads; one entry per CDR3 protein. The sample has around 400,000 distinct CDR3 sequences, over 10% seen once. Sequenced sample: blood. Every receptor here comes from a woman aged 18-29 years with Graves' hyperthyroidism.

This clonotype was observed at least ten times. The chain employs TRBV5-1 and TRBJ2-1, with D hard to call. CDR3 length equals 15 residues. Looked up from germline, CDR1 is SGHRS and CDR2 is YFSETQ. Trimming left V 2 bases short and J 6 bases short, with 15 bases between. CDR3 in DNA: TGCGCCAGCAGCTTCGGCTTCGAGGCCACCAATGAGCAGTTCTTC. Amino acid sequence: CASSFGFEATNEQFF.

The chain recombines TRBV12-3 or TRBV12-4 with TRBJ2-7; 9 bases match TRBD1. This CDR3 is 14 amino acids long. With 4 bases clipped from V and 6 bases from J, the junction kept 7 bases outside the gene matches. CDR3: CASSSGTGSFEQYF. The CDR3 DNA is TGTGCCAGCAGTTCCGGGACAGGGTCATTCGAGCAGTACTTC.

This clonotype showed up many times. This chain connects TRBV20-1 to TRBJ2-3; D is undetermined. CDR3 length: 14 amino acids. The V end was cut by 8 bases, the J end by 3 bases, with 18 bases between. CDR1 and CDR2 from the germline V gene are DFQATT and SNEGSKA (reference sequence). The CDR3 region is CSPGWLPLTDTQYF. The DNA for the CDR3 is TGCAGTCCCGGCTGGCTCCCACTTACAGATACGCAGTATTTT.

The table lists this clonotype with many counts. This sequence joins TRBV20-1 and TRBJ2-5, with 10 bases identical to TRBD2. CDR1 and CDR2 from the germline V gene are DFQATT and SNEGSKA (reference sequence). V trimming: 3 bases; J trimming: 4 bases; junction bases outside the gene matches: 14. This CDR3 spans 17 amino acids. The CDR3 here is CSASSGISGRYGETQYF. CDR3 DNA sequence: TGCAGTGCTAGTAGCGGGATTAGCGGGAGGTATGGAGAGACCCAGTACTTC.

This clonotype came up many times. This chain joins TRBV28 and TRBJ2-7, with D possibly matching TRBD2 (6 bases). The CDR3 totals 14 residues. Trimming stripped 6 bases from V and 6 bases from J, with 18 bases between. From germline, CDR1 is MDHEN and CDR2 SYDVKM. CDR3 nucleotide sequence: TGTGCCAGCAGCCCCCCGGGGAGGATGGGCGAGCAGTACTTC. Protein: CASSPPGRMGEQYF.

Many counts were recorded for this clonotype. The V call is TRBV9, the J call TRBJ2-5, with 8 bases matching TRBD1. Trimming took 0 bases from V and 5 from J; bases not matched to a gene: 3. The length of the CDR3 is 14 residues. CDR1 is SGDLS, CDR2 YYNGEE, per germline. The chain's CDR3 is CASSVDGTGETQYF. CDR3 nucleotide sequence: TGTGCCAGCAGCGTAGATGGGACAGGCGAGACCCAGTACTTC. Full variable domain (missing parts from reference TRBV9 and TRBJ2-5): DSGVTQTPKHLITATGQRVTLRCSPRSGDLSVYWYQQSLDQGLQFLIQYYNGEERAKGNILERFSAQQFPDLHSELNLSSLELGDSALYFCASSVDGTGETQYFGPGTRLLVL.

The chain joins TRBV7-2 to TRBJ2-1, with D perhaps being TRBD1 or TRBD2 (5 bases each). Germline V CDR1 and CDR2: SGHTA, FQGNSA. With 5 bases removed from V and 2 bases from J, the gap between germline ends came to 16 bases. The CDR3 runs 16 residues. This CDR3 is CASSLPPGTPYNEQFF. As DNA, the CDR3 is TGTGCCAGCAGCCTACCCCCAGGGACCCCCTACAATGAGCAGTTCTTC.

Many counts were recorded for this clonotype. This chain links TRBV28 with TRBJ2-2; weak D call: TRBD1 (5 bases). Deletions cut 5 bases from V and 7 bases from J, with 17 bases between. The CDR3 length is 15 residues. CDR1 is MDHEN and CDR2 is SYDVKM in the germline V gene. The CDR3 sequence: CASSPFRVGNGELFF. CDR3 bases: TGTGCCAGCAGTCCATTCAGGGTTGGTAACGGGGAGCTGTTTTTT. Drawing the rest from reference TRBV28 and TRBJ2-2, the complete variable domain is DVKVTQSSRYLVKRTGEKVFLECVQDMDHENMFWYRQDPGLGLRLIYFSYDVKMKEKGDIPEGYSVSREKKERFSLILESASTNQTSMYLCASSPFRVGNGELFFGEGSRLTVL.

The chain combines TRBV20-1 with TRBJ1-6, with unresolved D. Trimming removed 7 bases at V and 0 bases at J, with 13 bases between. The CDR3 sequence is 15 residues long. Germline V gene sequence: CDR1 DFQATT, CDR2 SNEGSKA (reference sequence). CDR3 DNA sequence: TGCAGTGTAAATGACGGCAGCTCCTATAATTCACCCCTCCACTTT. This gives the protein CSVNDGSSYNSPLHF.

This clonotype was recorded many times. This chain joins TRBV5-6 and TRBJ1-1, with D tentatively TRBD1 (5 bases). This CDR3 region has 14 residues. CDR1 and CDR2 from the germline V gene are SGHDT and YYEEEE. V was shortened by 2 bases and J by 3 bases, with 11 bases between the two germline ends. CDR3 sequence: CASSLRARDTEAFF. CDR3 nucleotide sequence: TGTGCCAGCAGCTTAAGAGCCAGGGACACTGAAGCTTTCTTT.

This clonotype was seen at least ten times. The chain employs TRBV5-1 and TRBJ1-1; D uncertain. Germline-derived CDR1 and CDR2 are SGHRS and YFSETQ. Deletions cut 0 bases from V and 3 bases from J, with 9 bases between. The CDR3 runs to 14 residues. CDR3 nucleotides: TGCGCCAGCAGCTTGGGAGGGTATGACACTGAAGCTTTCTTT. It specifies CASSLGGYDTEAFF.

This clonotype was seen many times. This chain connects TRBV7-3 to TRBJ2-3; D might be TRBD1 (6 bases). V was clipped by 1 base and J by 0 bases, with 14 bases between them. CDR3 length: 17 amino acids. Germline CDR1 SGHTA, CDR2 FQGTGA. The CDR3 nucleotides read TGTGCCAGCAGCTTAATTGGGGGCGGCGGGAGCACAGATACGCAGTATTTT. This translates into CASSLIGGGGSTDTQYF.

There are a few counts of this clonotype. V usage is TRBV24-1 and J usage is TRBJ1-2, with unresolved D. Germline CDR1 KGHDR, CDR2 SFDVKD. The CDR3 runs to 14 residues. With 3 bases removed from V and 3 bases from J, the gap between germline ends came to 10 bases. Here the CDR3 reads CATSDRTTYYGYTF. CDR3 sequence (DNA): TGTGCCACCAGTGATCGGACGACGTACTATGGCTACACCTTC.

Ten or more counts support this clonotype. The rearrangement links TRBV6-1 to TRBJ2-1; TRBD2 aligns across 9 bases. CDR1 is MNHNS and CDR2 is SASEGT in the germline V gene. Trimming took 3 bases from V and 7 from J; bases not matched to a gene: 7. This CDR3 comprises 15 residues. CDR3 sequence (DNA): TGTGCCAGCAGTGACGGTGGTAGCGGGAGAAATGAGCAGTTCTTC. This gives the protein CASSDGGSGRNEQFF.

The rearrangement uses TRBV9 and TRBJ1-1, with 11 bases fitting TRBD1. Trimming took 4 bases from V and 5 from J; bases not matched to a gene: 7. From germline, CDR1 is SGDLS and CDR2 YYNGEE. The CDR3 loop spans 15 amino acids. CDR3 in amino acids: CASSTTGQGGTEAFF. The CDR3 bases are TGTGCCAGCAGCACAACGGGACAGGGGGGGACTGAAGCTTTCTTT. Full variable domain (missing parts from reference TRBV9 and TRBJ1-1): DSGVTQTPKHLITATGQRVTLRCSPRSGDLSVYWYQQSLDQGLQFLIQYYNGEERAKGNILERFSAQQFPDLHSELNLSSLELGDSALYFCASSTTGQGGTEAFFGQGTRLTVV.

This clonotype was detected many times. The chain combines TRBV12-3 or TRBV12-4 with TRBJ1-1; no clear D gene. V lost 6 bases, J lost 1 base, and 9 bases lay in between. This CDR3 is 13 amino acids long. The CDR3, as DNA: TGTGCCAGCAGCGCCGACGGGAACACTGAAGCTTTCTTT. Translating gives CASSADGNTEAFF.